Here is one T cell receptor (beta chain) with its context. The sample comes from a study of shared clonotypes between healthy human individuals. Measured with immunoSEQ multiplex PCR; TCRdb has only the in-frame clones, and not every one. The sample yields 450,000 to 600,000 clones, around 80% seen once. Germline V gene sequence: CDR1 SNHLY, CDR2 FYNNEI. The CDR3 runs to 14 residues. V was pared by 4 bases and J by 6 bases, with 13 bases between. The gene calls are TRBV2 and TRBJ1-5, with D perhaps TRBD1 (5 bases). Sequencing was performed on PBMCs. The clonotype was recovered from a middle-aged woman in good health. Some clones in this sample may be carry-over from other donors' samples. CDR3 sequence: CASSASSGSQPQHF. DNA for the CDR3: TGTGCCAGCAGTGCTTCTTCAGGGAGTCAGCCCCAGCATTTT.